A selection of T cell receptor beta chains follows, all from one sample in a study of PD-1 blockade in classical Hodgkin lymphoma. This table comes from immunoSEQ multiplex PCR, and its TCRdb copy is limited to in-frame clones, with some not included. The top ten hold roughly an eighth of the sample, which has 57,000 or so clones, about nine tenths seen once. This specimen was peripheral blood mononuclear cells (PBMCs), taken at baseline. Source of these receptors: a human donor with classical Hodgkin lymphoma. Both conserved end residues are part of each CDR3. The order of the fields is V gene, clone size, CDR3 protein. Expanded clones get a size class; other rows say once, few or many, or leave the size out.

TRBV6-5 . CASTGTSEQYF
TRBV27 . CASSFYGTGTYEQYF
TRBV7-6 . CASSPLWGQGTGELFF
TRBV2 . CASSDVFGNQETQYF
TRBV7-6 . CASSLGGGGTEAFF
TRBV10-3 . CAISEWGQDEKLFF
TRBV1 . CTSSQDKGTSGGLANTGELFF
TRBV5-1 . CASSLGGRYNEQFF
TRBV5-4 . CASSAGLASPLHF
TRBV10-1 . CASSEAQTQVPDQPQHF
TRBV7-3 . CASSLHNSPLHF
TRBV28 . CASRVGSRAFF
TRBV7-3 . CASSSVLGPYGYTF
TRBV5-4 . CASSLDRGRRRSTEAFF
TRBV10-3 . CATGDPVRANYGYTF
TRBV5-1 . CASSLEPGRLIEAFF
TRBV6-4 . CASGGRRGDTQYF
TRBV5-1 . CASSLGPGGFHEQYF
TRBV6-4 . CASSDEGSGGYNEQFF
TRBV2 many CASTRREDNSPLHF
TRBV29-1 once CSVELGDTQYF
TRBV27 . CASSSKGVPSYEQYF
TRBV20-1 . CSAKRAGGYTF
TRBV2 . CARSYSGANVLTF
TRBV9 . CASSAPTGSDYGYTF
TRBV2 . CASARTYEQYF
TRBV30 . CAWGSTGNQPQHF
TRBV5-1 once CASSPRQVSYEQYF
TRBV9 . CASSVEGPSYGYTF
TRBV5-1 . CASSFISGGYQETQYF
TRBV5-6 . CASSFFDIQETQYF
TRBV5-4 . CASSLASGFGEATNEKLFF
TRBV30 . CALQGDGYYEQYF
TRBV5-6 . CASNPGTGVYGYTF
TRBV27 . CASSLSRFSGANVLTF
TRBV5-6 . CASSSGTTEAFF
TRBV6-5 . CASSYSTGEAFF
TRBV5-1 few CASSLRGTGQGNTEAFF
TRBV18 . CASSEQGPDTEAFF
TRBV7-2 . CASSLPGAGGIADTQYF
TRBV19 . CASSIDLWAGELFF
TRBV28 . CASSTILAGGPGNEQFF
TRBV6-5 once CASSRTGYEQYF
TRBV9 once CASSVALGAGFLRSVLGHEQYF
TRBV5-1 . CASSLGTQETQYF
TRBV9 . CASSEGQATNEKLFF
TRBV30 . CASTREASGNSPLHF
TRBV6-5 . CASSYSEGASGELFF
TRBV19 few CASRAFGGETQYF